The present T cell receptor (beta chain) was sequenced within a study of PD-L1 blockade in urothelial cancer. Across the whole study: Males with urothelial cancer arising in the bladder constituted about 90% of the roughly 29 patients. Counts from blood samples showed a median of roughly 130,000 T cells. Study-wide results and caveats: Better survival was predicted by below-median pretreatment blood TCR clonality.

The protocol was immunoSEQ multiplex PCR, while the TCRdb copy is restricted to in-frame clones and leaves out a portion. Of about 17,000 clones in the sample, roughly 90% were seen once. A few counts support this clone. Its antigen is not identified. The germline CDR1 and CDR2 sequences are MGHDK and SYGVNS. This CDR3 contains 16 residues. V was pared by 7 bases and J by 2 bases, with 17 bases between. V usage is TRBV25-1 and J usage is TRBJ2-2, with TRBD1 as a possible D gene (6 bases). The sequencing used PBMCs, collected around atezolizumab (anti-PD-L1) treatment. The TCR sequence derives from a man in his fifties with urothelial cancer. CDR3 in DNA: TGTGCCAGCATGTTAGAGCGAGGGGGTAACACCGGGGAGCTGTTTTTT. This encodes CASMLERGGNTGELFF. Combining the CDR3 with reference TRBV25-1 and TRBJ2-2 gives the whole variable domain EADIYQTPRYLVIGTGKKITLECSQTMGHDKMYWYQQDPGMELHLIHYSYGVNSTEKGDLSSESTVSRIRTEHFPLTLESARPSHTSQYLCASMLERGGNTGELFFGEGSRLTVL.